Included here is one TCR beta chain sequence, with context. Its cognate antigen is unknown. The record originates from a study of shared clonotypes between healthy human individuals. Overall study findings and caveats: Limited genetic and exposure-history diversity came from having few donors.

Naivety among CD8 cells was defined by CD45RO negativity and positive CCR7 selection, thereby excluding terminally differentiated effector memory CD45RA+ cells. The CDR3 totals 16 residues. Looked up from germline, CDR1 is SGDLS and CDR2 is YYNGEE. J gave up 8 bases and V 0 bases, and 10 bases lay outside the gene matches. The protocol was immunoSEQ multiplex PCR, while the TCRdb copy is restricted to in-frame clones and leaves out a portion. In the table there are 2 million to 2.5 million clones, 93% of which are singletons. Source material: naive CD8+ T cells from PBMCs. This clonotype was sampled from a man aged 18 to 30 in good health. Some clones in this sample may be carry-over from other donors' samples. The chain uses TRBV9 and TRBJ2-1; 8 positions match TRBD2. CDR3 nucleotide sequence: TGTGCCAGCAGCGTAGATGGACTAGCCTGGGGGGATGAGCAGTTCTTC. As protein: CASSVDGLAWGDEQFF.